This passage covers 8 T cell receptor beta chains from one sample sequenced in a study of OX40 agonist ivuxolimab in advanced cancers. The protocol was immunoSEQ multiplex PCR, while the TCRdb copy is restricted to in-frame clones and leaves out a portion. Among fewer than 80,000 clones listed, around four fifths were seen once. Specimen: CD4+ or CD8+ T cells sorted from blood, collected in a trial of the OX40 agonist ivuxolimab. These receptors all come from an adult with an advanced solid tumor such as melanoma, head and neck, liver or kidney cancer.

Only a few counts were recorded for this clone. The chain has TRBV7-9 and TRBJ2-3; tentative D call: TRBD2 (6 bases). Germline CDR1 SEHNR, CDR2 FQNEAQ (reference sequence). Trimming took off 11 bases at V and 8 bases at J, with 14 bases between the two ends. The length of the CDR3 is 11 residues. CDR3 DNA: TGTGCCTCCACCGCCGGGGGTACGCAGTATTTT. It encodes CASTAGGTQYF.

The chain recombines TRBV11-2 with TRBJ1-1; no reliable D call. V was clipped by 2 bases and J by 10 bases, with 8 bases between them. CDR1 and CDR2 from the germline V gene are SGHAT and FQNNGV. The CDR3 runs 11 residues. CDR3 amino acids: CASSLRMVAFF. CDR3 sequence (DNA): TGTGCCAGCAGCTTAAGGATGGTAGCTTTCTTT.

The V gene is TRBV7-9, the J gene TRBJ2-5; 8 bases fit TRBD2. Germline V gene sequence: CDR1 SEHNR, CDR2 FQNEAQ (reference sequence). The J segment lost 0 bases and the V segment lost 5 bases, leaving 11 bases of the junction unmatched. This CDR3 region has 17 residues. The CDR3 nucleotides read TGTGCCAGCAGCCCCCCGGGGGGGGCGCGTTACCAAGAGACCCAGTACTTC. This encodes CASSPPGGARYQETQYF.

The chain links TRBV10-1 to TRBJ2-5, with a possible D match to TRBD2 (5 bases). The CDR3 extends over 10 amino acids. With 9 bases removed from V and 5 bases from J, the gap between germline ends came to 7 bases. CDR1 is WNHNN, CDR2 SYGVQD, per germline (reference sequence). The CDR3 loop is CARRGETQYF. CDR3 DNA: TGCGCCAGAAGAGGGGAGACCCAGTACTTC.

The CDR3 bases are TGTGCCACCAGCAGAAGGAGCAATCAGCCCCAGCATTTT. Amino acid sequence: CATSRRSNQPQHF. The chain is built from TRBV15 and TRBJ1-5; D is unresolved. Trimming took off 2 bases at V and 1 base at J, with 3 bases between the two ends. Germline V gives CDR1 LNHNV, CDR2 YYDKDF (reference sequence). This CDR3 comprises 13 residues.

This chain joins TRBV18 and TRBJ1-1; D is unclear. The CDR3 spans 13 residues. Germline V gene lookup returns CDR1 KGHSH and CDR2 LQKENI. The V gene lost 2 bases and the J gene lost 1 base, with 5 bases spanning the gap. The CDR3 DNA reads TGTGCCAGCTCACCAACCAAGAACACTGAAGCTTTCTTT. Amino acids: CASSPTKNTEAFF.

The chain carries TRBV2 and TRBJ1-3; D gene unclear. This CDR3 contains 12 residues. V lost 8 bases and J 2 bases, leaving 7 bases between the germline ends. Germline V lookup: CDR1 SNHLY, CDR2 FYNNEI. The CDR3 protein is CASGLPGNTIYF. The CDR3 coding sequence is TGTGCCAGCGGACTCCCTGGAAACACCATATATTTT.

The chain joins TRBV2 to TRBJ2-2, with 11 positions matching TRBD2. CDR1 SNHLY and CDR2 FYNNEI come from the germline V gene. Losses at the gene ends were 4 bases for V and 6 bases for J; bases not matched to a gene: 4. The CDR3 sequence is 15 residues long. This CDR3 is CASSVTSGSPGELFF. The DNA for the CDR3 is TGTGCCAGCAGTGTAACTAGCGGGAGTCCCGGGGAGCTGTTTTTT.